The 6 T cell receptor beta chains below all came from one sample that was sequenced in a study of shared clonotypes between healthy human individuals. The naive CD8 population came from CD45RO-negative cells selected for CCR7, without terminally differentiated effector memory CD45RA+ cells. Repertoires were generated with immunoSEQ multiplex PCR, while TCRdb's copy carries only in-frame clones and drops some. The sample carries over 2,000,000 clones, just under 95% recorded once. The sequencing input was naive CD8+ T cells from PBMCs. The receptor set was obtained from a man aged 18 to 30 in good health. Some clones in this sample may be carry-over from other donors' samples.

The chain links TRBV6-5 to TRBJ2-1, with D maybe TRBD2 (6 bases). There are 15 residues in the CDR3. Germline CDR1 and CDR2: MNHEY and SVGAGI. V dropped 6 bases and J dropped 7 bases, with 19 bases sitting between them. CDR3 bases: TGTGCCAGCAGCTCGGACTACCTCGGATGGAATGAGCAGTTCTTC. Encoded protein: CASSSDYLGWNEQFF.

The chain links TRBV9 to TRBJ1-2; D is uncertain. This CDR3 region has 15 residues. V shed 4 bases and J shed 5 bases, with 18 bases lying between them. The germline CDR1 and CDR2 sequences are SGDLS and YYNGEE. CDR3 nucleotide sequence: TGTGCCAGCAGCCCCACCGACCGACCTGGATATGGCTACACCTTC. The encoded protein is CASSPTDRPGYGYTF.

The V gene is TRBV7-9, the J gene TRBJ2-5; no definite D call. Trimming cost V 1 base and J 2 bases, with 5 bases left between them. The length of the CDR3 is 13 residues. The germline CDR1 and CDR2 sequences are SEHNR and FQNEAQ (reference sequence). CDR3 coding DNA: TGTGCCAGCAGCTTAGGCAGACAAGAGACCCAGTACTTC. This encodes CASSLGRQETQYF.

The chain's CDR3 is CASSPRITDTQYF. In DNA, the CDR3 is TGTGCCAGCAGTCCTCGGATCACAGATACGCAGTATTTT. The chain combines TRBV2 with TRBJ2-3; D remains ambiguous. V shed 5 bases and J shed 2 bases, with 8 bases lying between them. The germline gives CDR1 SNHLY, CDR2 FYNNEI. This CDR3 contains 13 residues.

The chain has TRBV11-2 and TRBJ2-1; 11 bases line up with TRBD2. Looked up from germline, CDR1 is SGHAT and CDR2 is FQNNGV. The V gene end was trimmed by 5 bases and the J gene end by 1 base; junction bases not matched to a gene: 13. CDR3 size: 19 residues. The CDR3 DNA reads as TGTGCCAGCAGCGAAAAGTTTGGACTAGCGGGTGAGTCCTACAATGAGCAGTTCTTC. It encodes CASSEKFGLAGESYNEQFF.

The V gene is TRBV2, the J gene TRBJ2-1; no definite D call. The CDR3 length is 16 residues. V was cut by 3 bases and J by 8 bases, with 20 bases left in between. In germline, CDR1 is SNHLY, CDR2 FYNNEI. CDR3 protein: CASSEIVGQEGYEQFF. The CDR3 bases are TGTGCCAGCAGTGAGATTGTTGGCCAGGAAGGGTATGAGCAGTTCTTC.